This passage covers 23 T cell receptor beta chains from one sample sequenced in a study of Ad26.COV2.S vaccination and SARS-CoV-2 variants. TCRdb's copy holds only in-frame clones and misses some; the assay was immunoSEQ multiplex PCR. The data hold under 250,000 clones, with 87% observed a single time. Treatment here: approximately 18 received Ad26.COV2.S at low or high dose, single or two shots; about 5 received placebo; per-sample allocation not given. Samples came from day 63 after the first vaccine or placebo injection. This specimen consisted of peripheral blood, obtained in a trial of Ad26.COV2.S vaccine versus placebo. These receptors were collected from a person aged 18 to 59 who received the Ad26.COV2.S COVID-19 vaccine or a placebo.

V is TRBV14 and J is TRBJ1-2; D gene unclear. Per germline, CDR1 SGHDN and CDR2 FVKESK. Trimming pared 5 bases from V and 7 bases from J, leaving 17 bases between. This CDR3 region has 14 residues. As DNA, the CDR3 is TGTGCCAGCAGCGTGCGGGCTTCTAAGGGTGGCTACACCTTC. Translating it yields CASSVRASKGGYTF.

The chain uses TRBV30 and TRBJ2-7; 8 positions agree with TRBD2. CDR1 is GTSNPN and CDR2 is SVGIG in the germline V gene (reference sequence). This CDR3 contains 15 residues. V was pared by 7 bases and J by 5 bases, with 16 bases of the junction left unmatched. CDR3 nucleotide sequence: TGTGCCTCGGTGAAACATAGCGGGGACGGAAACGAGCAGTACTTC. It yields the protein CASVKHSGDGNEQYF.

This CDR3 is CASSRGEGQKLFF. DNA of the CDR3: TGTGCCAGCAGCCGAGGAGAGGGGCAAAAACTGTTTTTT. The rearrangement joins TRBV7-9 to TRBJ1-4; D perhaps matches TRBD1 (5 bases). CDR1 and CDR2 (germline): SEHNR, FQNEAQ (reference sequence). Trimming stripped 5 bases from V and 9 bases from J, with 13 bases between. There are 13 residues in the CDR3.

V usage is TRBV5-4 and J usage is TRBJ2-7; D unresolved. Germline CDR1 reads SGHNT; CDR2 reads YYREEE (reference sequence). The length of the CDR3 is 14 residues. V gave up 1 base and J gave up 0 bases, with 8 bases separating them. For the CDR3, the DNA is TGTGCCAGCAGCTTGACGCCGAGCTCCTACGAGCAGTACGTC. The encoded protein is CASSLTPSSYEQYV.

This chain connects TRBV30 to TRBJ1-4, with TRBD1 matching over 8 bases. Looked up from germline, CDR1 is GTSNPN and CDR2 is SVGIG (reference sequence). V lost 7 bases to trimming and J lost 7 bases; unmatched junction nucleotides: 8. The CDR3 loop spans 13 amino acids. The CDR3 loop is CALNRGRVEKLFF. CDR3 bases: TGTGCCTTGAACAGGGGGAGAGTTGAAAAACTGTTTTTT.

The genes are TRBV4-1 and TRBJ2-3; D call uncertain. This CDR3 spans 16 amino acids. The V end was cut by 4 bases, the J end by 6 bases, with 20 bases between. Germline V lookup: CDR1 MGHRA, CDR2 YSYEKL. CDR3 DNA sequence: TGCGCCAGCAGCCCTCTCCGCCCACCCCGGATCGATACGCAGTATTTT. Protein sequence: CASSPLRPPRIDTQYF.

V gene TRBV5-1 combines with J gene TRBJ1-2, with D possibly matching TRBD1 (5 bases). Germline V gene data show CDR1 as SGHRS and CDR2 as YFSETQ. The ends were cut back, 6 bases at V and 7 bases at J, with 28 bases in the middle. The CDR3 extends over 17 amino acids. CDR3 nucleotides: TGCGCCAGCACCTTACGCCGGGACGGACGGCCTATAGGTGGCTACACCTTC. Its translation is CASTLRRDGRPIGGYTF.

This clone was counted once. The chain recombines TRBV2 with TRBJ2-3, with D unclear. Per the germline V gene, CDR1 is SNHLY and CDR2 is FYNNEI. This CDR3 region has 15 residues. Trimming took 5 bases from V and 0 from J, leaving 12 bases between them. CDR3 sequence (DNA): TGTGCCAGCAGTTACGACGCTAAGAGCACAGATACGCAGTATTTT. It translates to CASSYDAKSTDTQYF.

CDR3 bases: TGTGCCAGCAGAACTCAGTCCACAGATACGCAGTATTTT. This encodes CASRTQSTDTQYF. The chain recombines TRBV12-3 or TRBV12-4 with TRBJ2-3; D ambiguous. The CDR3 spans 13 residues. The germline V and J ends were trimmed by 6 bases and 2 bases, with 9 bases remaining between them.

J is TRBJ1-5 and V is TRBV7-9, with D hard to call. Trimming left V 7 bases short and J 0 bases short, with 13 bases between. The CDR3 length is 15 residues. Per the germline V gene, CDR1 is SEHNR and CDR2 is FQNEAQ (reference sequence). The CDR3 spells CASTAETHSNQPQHF. The CDR3 DNA follows: TGTGCCAGCACCGCAGAGACCCATAGCAATCAGCCCCAGCATTTT.

This clone was seen once. V gene TRBV3-1 (or the pseudogene TRBV3-2) combines with J gene TRBJ1-1; D gene ambiguous. V was trimmed by 0 bases and J by 7 bases, leaving 6 bases between them. Germline values: CDR1 LGHDT, CDR2 YNNKEL (reference sequence). The CDR3 is 12 amino acids. The CDR3 sequence: CASSQEGGEAFF. For the CDR3, the DNA is TGTGCCAGCAGCCAAGAAGGAGGTGAAGCTTTCTTT.

The V gene is TRBV7-2, the J gene TRBJ1-6, with unresolved D. The CDR3 is made up of 15 amino acids. Germline V CDR1 and CDR2: SGHTA, FQGNSA. V gave up 5 bases and J gave up 2 bases, with 10 bases separating them. Written as DNA, the CDR3 is TGTGCCAGCAGCCCAACAGCTCCCTATAATTCACCCCTCCACTTT. Amino acids: CASSPTAPYNSPLHF.

This clone was detected only a few times. V gene TRBV7-9 combines with J gene TRBJ1-1; D is possibly TRBD1 (6 bases). The CDR3 has 14 amino acids. Trimming shortened V by 3 bases and J by 5 bases, and 13 bases separated the two germline ends. Germline lookup yields CDR1 SEHNR and CDR2 FQNEAQ (reference sequence). CDR3 protein: CASSFLRGGTEAFF. CDR3 sequence (DNA): TGTGCCAGCAGCTTTCTCAGGGGAGGGACTGAAGCTTTCTTT.

The chain recombines TRBV4-1 with TRBJ2-3; 8 positions agree with TRBD1. The germline gives CDR1 MGHRA, CDR2 YSYEKL. The CDR3 extends over 14 amino acids. Unmatched junction bases numbered 13, after V lost 3 bases and J lost 14 bases. DNA for the CDR3: TGCGCCAGCAGCCAGATTCCCGGGACAGGAGCCCGGTATTTT. It is translated as CASSQIPGTGARYF.

The chain couples TRBV19 to TRBJ2-4; weak D call: TRBD2 (5 bases). The CDR3 runs to 20 residues. The germline V gene encodes CDR1 LNHDA and CDR2 SQIVND (reference sequence). The V and J ends lost 3 bases and 0 bases respectively, with 24 bases between them. The chain's CDR3 is CASSIGYSSQRLLAKNIQYF. In nucleotides, the CDR3 is TGTGCCAGTAGTATCGGGTATAGTAGCCAGCGGTTATTAGCCAAAAACATTCAGTACTTC. Together with reference TRBV19 and TRBJ2-4, the CDR3 gives the full variable domain: DGGITQSPKYLFRKEGQNVTLSCEQNLNHDAMYWYRQDPGQGLRLIYYSQIVNDFQKGDIAEGYSVSREKKESFPLTVTSAQKNPTAFYLCASSIGYSSQRLLAKNIQYFGAGTRLSVL.

This clone was observed once. Relative to the germline gene, one junction end is altered; a read error may explain this. This chain uses TRBV5-8 with TRBJ1-5, with D unresolved. CDR1 and CDR2 (germline): SGHTS, YDEGEE. The CDR3 totals 12 residues. The CDR3 reads CASRLGSQPQHF. CDR3 nucleotide sequence: TGTGCCAGCAGATTGGGGAGTCAGCCCCAGCATTTT.

This clone was counted only a few times. The chain links TRBV6-2 or TRBV6-3 to TRBJ1-6; D ambiguous. Germline V gene data show CDR1 as MNHEY and CDR2 as SVGEGT. V was trimmed by 5 bases and J by 10 bases, leaving 18 bases between them. This CDR3 has 15 amino acids. Written as DNA, the CDR3 is TGTGCCAGCAGTCCGCTCCAAAACGGAGGATCACCCCTCCACTTT. Its translation is CASSPLQNGGSPLHF.

The rearrangement joins TRBV10-1 to TRBJ1-1; 7 nucleotides align to TRBD1. The trim removed 6 bases at V and 0 bases at J, leaving 10 bases unmatched. CDR1 and CDR2 from the germline V gene are WNHNN and SYGVQD (reference sequence). The CDR3 length is 16 residues. CDR3 sequence reads: CASRIQGVSMNTEAFF. In DNA form, the CDR3 reads TGCGCCAGCAGGATTCAGGGGGTTAGCATGAACACTGAAGCTTTCTTT.

The rearrangement links TRBV7-2 to TRBJ2-5, with 10 bases identical to TRBD1. V lost 6 bases, J lost 7 bases, and 8 bases stayed unmatched. The CDR3 has 14 amino acids. Germline values: CDR1 SGHTA, CDR2 FQGNSA. The CDR3 reads CASSSDRGRVTQYF. The CDR3 DNA follows: TGTGCCAGCAGTTCAGACAGGGGGCGGGTGACCCAGTACTTC.

The chain has TRBV5-1 and TRBJ1-4, with unresolved D. Germline assignment: CDR1 SGHRS and CDR2 YFSETQ. V lost 1 base to trimming and J lost 5 bases, with 12 bases between them. The CDR3 has 15 residues. The CDR3 nucleotides are TGCGCCAGCAGCTTGACCGGAGACCAAAATGAAAAACTGTTTTTT. Protein product: CASSLTGDQNEKLFF. Complete variable domain (other parts from reference TRBV5-1 and TRBJ1-4): KAGVTQTPRYLIKTRGQQVTLSCSPISGHRSVSWYQQTPGQGLQFLFEYFSETQRNKGNFPGRFSGRQFSNSRSEMNVSTLELGDSALYLCASSLTGDQNEKLFFGSGTQLSVL.

The rearrangement uses TRBV3-1 (or the pseudogene TRBV3-2) and TRBJ1-1; tentative D call: TRBD1 (6 bases). Germline assignment: CDR1 LGHDT and CDR2 YNNKEL (reference sequence). The ends were cut back, 0 bases at V and 4 bases at J, with 9 bases in the middle. The CDR3 runs to 14 residues. CDR3 protein: CASSQDGGATEAFF. As DNA, the CDR3 is TGTGCCAGCAGCCAAGATGGGGGGGCCACTGAAGCTTTCTTT.

The chain combines TRBV5-1 with TRBJ2-5; TRBD2 matches at 7 bases. J gave up 3 bases and V 2 bases, and 10 bases lay outside the gene matches. CDR1 is SGHRS and CDR2 is YFSETQ in the germline V gene. The CDR3 runs to 16 residues. CDR3 DNA: TGCGCCAGCAGCTTAGAAGGAACTAGCGTTAAAGAGACCCAGTACTTC. It encodes CASSLEGTSVKETQYF. Drawing the rest from reference TRBV5-1 and TRBJ2-5, the complete variable domain is KAGVTQTPRYLIKTRGQQVTLSCSPISGHRSVSWYQQTPGQGLQFLFEYFSETQRNKGNFPGRFSGRQFSNSRSEMNVSTLELGDSALYLCASSLEGTSVKETQYFGPGTRLLVL.

This chain uses TRBV12-5 with TRBJ2-3, with D maybe TRBD2 (5 bases). The germline CDR1 and CDR2 sequences are LGHNT and FRNRAP. V gave up 2 bases and J gave up 5 bases, with 11 bases separating them. The CDR3 runs 14 residues. CDR3 amino acids: CASGLSGSGDTQYF. In DNA, the CDR3 is TGTGCTAGTGGTTTGAGCGGTTCCGGAGATACGCAGTATTTT.